This T cell receptor (beta chain) was sequenced during a study of breast tumors, draining lymph nodes, adjacent tissues. The germline CDR1 and CDR2 sequences are SGHTA and FQGTGA. The V gene lost 5 bases and the J gene lost 3 bases, with 11 bases spanning the gap. CDR3 length equals 14 residues. Samples came from axillary lymph nodes draining the breast cancer. This clonotype appeared many times. In TCRdb, the multiplex PCR reads were re-called with MiXCR into one record per CDR3 protein. This table holds 100,000 or so distinct CDR3 sequences, 21% found once. The receptor was isolated from a female donor with breast cancer. Some clones in this sample may be carry-over from other donors' samples. The chain is built from TRBV7-3 and TRBJ2-1, with D possibly being TRBD1 (6 bases). Sequencing was done on a sample of axillary lymph node tissue. The CDR3 region is CASSPGQIYNEQFF. The DNA of the CDR3 is TGTGCCAGCAGCCCCGGACAGATCTACAATGAGCAGTTCTTC. Looking up the rest from reference TRBV7-3 and TRBJ2-1 gives the full variable domain: GAGVSQTPSNKVTEKGKYVELRCDPISGHTALYWYRQSLGQGPEFLIYFQGTGAADDSGLPNDRFFAVRPEGSVSTLKIQRTERGDSAVYLCASSPGQIYNEQFFGPGTRLTVL.